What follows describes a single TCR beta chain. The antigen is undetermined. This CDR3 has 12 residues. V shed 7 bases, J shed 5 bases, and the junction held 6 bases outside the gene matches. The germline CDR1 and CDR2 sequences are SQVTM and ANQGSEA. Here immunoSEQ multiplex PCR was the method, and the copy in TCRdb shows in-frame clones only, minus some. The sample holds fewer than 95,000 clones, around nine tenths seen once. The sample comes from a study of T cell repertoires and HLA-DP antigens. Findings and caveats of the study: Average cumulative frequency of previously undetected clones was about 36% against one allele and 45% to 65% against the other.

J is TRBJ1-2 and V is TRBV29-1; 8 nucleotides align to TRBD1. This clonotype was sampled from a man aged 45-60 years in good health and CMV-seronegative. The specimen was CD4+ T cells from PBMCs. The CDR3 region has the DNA TGCAGCGACCGGGACAGGCCATATGGCTACACCTTC. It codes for CSDRDRPYGYTF.